The entry below gives a single T cell receptor beta chain sequence along with its context. Its antigen is unidentified. Between the trimmed V and J ends, which lost 6 bases and 10 bases, there was a span of 22 bases. Germline loops: CDR1 MNHNS, CDR2 SASEGT. This CDR3 contains 15 residues. TCRdb re-called the 5' RACE reads with MiXCR, one entry per CDR3 protein. The sample records 500,000 to 550,000 distinct CDR3 sequences, approximately 22% being singletons. The data derive from a study of identical twins. Notes on the study in general: The study found excess low generation probability among twin-shared out-of-frame alpha sequences.

Another study also made use of these data, one on T cells expressing NK-cell markers. That publication notes: It was from sorted CD3+CD56+NKG2C+, CD3+CD56+NKG2C- and CD3+CD56-NKG2C+ T cells that TCR beta repertoires came. Out of eight donors sequenced, seven tested HCMV-seropositive and the remaining one seronegative.

The sequencing input was CD4+ T cells sorted from blood. V gene TRBV6-1 combines with J gene TRBJ2-1; D might be TRBD1 or TRBD2, each matching 6 bases. This TCR came from a woman younger than 35 in good health. The CDR3 is CASRRLGGTAWEQFF. CDR3 nucleotides: TGTGCCAGCAGACGACTAGGGGGGACCGCTTGGGAGCAGTTCTTC.